This TCR beta chain was sequenced during a study of blood T cell repertoires in COVID-19. Study at large: The cDNA or gDNA used as material had been derived from T cells, B-cell-depleted T cells, or PBMCs.

The authors' processing: Reference gene primers were amplified, and this amplification served to estimate nucleated cell counts. Some clones are missing from TCRdb's copy, which holds only in-frame ones; the method was immunoSEQ multiplex PCR. The DNA gave D and trimming, while V, J and clone size come from that table. The table includes some 22,000 clones, around 89% detected once. Sequenced: peripheral blood. The sequence derives from a human donor with active COVID-19. The donor label of this sample is uncertain.

CDR3 sequence (DNA): TGTGCCAGCAGCGTAGGGGACAGGGAAAAAGCTTTCTTT. Residues: CASSVGDREKAFF. The chain couples TRBV9 to TRBJ1-1, with 9 nucleotides matching TRBD1. J gave up 9 bases and V 0 bases, and 3 bases lay outside the gene matches. CDR3 size: 13 residues. Germline V gene lookup returns CDR1 SGDLS and CDR2 YYNGEE.